A selection of T cell receptor beta chains follows, all from one sample in a study of CD8 T cells in ankylosing spondylitis. TCRdb re-called the 5' RACE reads with MiXCR, one entry per CDR3 protein. The sample contains almost 250,000 distinct CDR3 sequences, 32% of which appear only once. Sequencing was carried out using blood, either unsorted or a sorted T cell fraction (not recorded which). All receptors derive from a male donor with ankylosing spondylitis or in good health (not recorded which). The CDR3 runs from the conserved cysteine through the conserved F or W. D genes are given only for firm matches. Clone size, where shown, is once, few, many, or a class for clones that have expanded.

CASSLALRDTGELFF,TGTGCCAGCAGTTTAGCGCTCAGGGACACCGGGGAGCTGTTTTTT,.,few,TRBV12-3/TRBV12-4,TRBJ2-2
CSVPSGQLNEQFF,TGCAGCGTCCCGTCCGGACAACTAAATGAGCAGTTCTTC,.,.,TRBV29-1,TRBJ2-1
CSAGSGTRSYEQYF,TGCAGTGCTGGGAGCGGGACCCGCTCCTACGAGCAGTACTTC,TRBD2,.,TRBV20-1,TRBJ2-7
CAIGDLGDLGTDTQYF,TGTGCCATCGGCGACCTCGGGGACCTCGGGACAGATACGCAGTATTTT,.,.,TRBV10-3,TRBJ2-3
CASSLIGGLDRHEQFF,TGTGCCAGCAGCTTAATTGGGGGACTAGATAGGCATGAGCAGTTCTTC,TRBD2,.,TRBV7-8,TRBJ2-1
CASSLAGSDLHF,TGTGCCAGCAGCTTAGCGGGGTCCGACCTCCACTTT,.,few,TRBV7-9,TRBJ1-6
CSARERGLGNQPQHF,TGCAGTGCTAGAGAAAGGGGGCTTGGCAATCAGCCCCAGCATTTT,TRBD1,.,TRBV20-1,TRBJ1-5
CAIREPDRSNTGELFF,TGTGCCATCAGAGAACCGGACAGGTCGAACACCGGGGAGCTGTTTTTT,TRBD1,.,TRBV10-3,TRBJ2-2
CSVLQETQYF,TGCAGCGTCCTACAGGAGACCCAGTACTTC,.,many,TRBV29-1,TRBJ2-5
CASSLDLRPGELFF,TGTGCCAGCAGCTTGGACCTTCGGCCCGGGGAGCTGTTTTTT,.,many,TRBV5-5,TRBJ2-2
CSASTSSGGLGEQYF,TGCAGTGCCTCCACGTCTAGCGGGGGGTTGGGGGAGCAGTACTTC,TRBD2,few,TRBV20-1,TRBJ2-7
CASSPVMNLGEQFF,TGTGCCAGCAGCCCGGTTATGAACCTAGGCGAGCAGTTCTTC,.,.,TRBV9,TRBJ2-1
CASSLSRATEAFF,TGTGCCAGCAGTTTATCCAGGGCCACTGAAGCTTTCTTT,.,.,TRBV27,TRBJ1-1
CASSQLRGAGANVLTF,TGTGCCAGCAGTCAACTGAGGGGGGCTGGGGCCAACGTCCTGACTTTC,.,.,TRBV11-2,TRBJ2-6
CASRTGGDEQYF,TGTGCCAGCAGGACAGGGGGCGACGAGCAGTACTTC,TRBD1,.,TRBV27,TRBJ2-7
CASSPTATRTGILETQYF,TGTGCCAGCAGCCCGACCGCAACACGTACAGGGATCTTAGAGACCCAGTACTTC,.,few,TRBV4-2,TRBJ2-5
CASSETNKQPQHF,TGCGCCAGCAGTGAAACAAATAAACAGCCCCAGCATTTT,.,few,TRBV10-2,TRBJ1-5
CSTRTERTYEQYF,TGCAGTACCCGGACGGAGAGGACCTACGAGCAGTACTTC,.,few,TRBV20-1,TRBJ2-7
CSARDLGRGADTQYF,TGCAGTGCTAGAGATCTCGGGCGTGGGGCGGATACGCAGTATTTT,.,.,TRBV20-1,TRBJ2-3
CAIAPGTGNQETQYF,TGTGCCATCGCACCCGGGACAGGGAACCAAGAGACCCAGTACTTC,TRBD1,many,TRBV10-3,TRBJ2-5
CASSLWGYEQYF,TGCGCCAGCAGCTTGTGGGGTTACGAGCAGTACTTC,.,few,TRBV5-1,TRBJ2-7
CSARPGQRETQYF,TGCAGTGCTAGACCGGGACAAAGGGAGACCCAGTACTTC,.,few,TRBV20-1,TRBJ2-5